The sequence of this T cell receptor beta chain was determined in a study of blood T cell repertoires in COVID-19. The CDR3 has 15 amino acids. V shed 0 bases and J 0 bases; nucleotides not matched to a gene: 2. Germline values: CDR1 SGHRS, CDR2 YFSETQ. Sequencing used immunoSEQ multiplex PCR; TCRdb keeps in-frame clones, though not all of them. This table has some 250,000 clones, 86% appearing once. Sequenced sample: peripheral blood. The sequence derives from a man aged 30 to 45 with active or convalescent COVID-19. The chain carries TRBV5-1 and TRBJ2-5; 7 positions agree with TRBD1. In nucleotides, the CDR3 is TGCGCCAGCAGCTTGGTGGGGACAGACCAAGAGACCCAGTACTTC. This encodes CASSLVGTDQETQYF.